This is a list of T cell receptor beta chains from one sample in a study of T cell repertoires in cytomegalovirus infection. MiXCR, run by TCRdb on the reads, gives a single entry per CDR3 protein. The sample includes roughly 500,000 distinct CDR3 sequences, 25% to 35% seen only once; the top ten take 15% to 20%. No antigen has been identified for these receptors. The sample in question was cultured PBMCs, obtained from culture after CMV antigen stimulation. The receptor set was obtained from a human donor in good health (CMV status not recorded). Some clones in this sample may be carry-over from other donors' samples. Each CDR3 is given with its conserved first and last residue. A D gene is named only where the DNA matches it firmly. Size is omitted from some rows. Given values are once, few, many or a class for expanded clones.

v_call	clone_size	j_call	d_call	cdr3_nt	cdr3_aa
TRBV7-2	many	TRBJ1-2	-	TGTGCCAGCAGCCCAGGGGCCACCTATGGCTACACCTTC	CASSPGATYGYTF
TRBV28	-	TRBJ2-1	TRBD2	TGTGCCAGCGATACTAGCGAAAACAATGAGCAGTTCTTC	CASDTSENNEQFF
TRBV6-1	few	TRBJ2-7	-	TGTGCCAGCAAGAGCAGGGCCAGCTCCTACGAGCAGTACTTC	CASKSRASSYEQYF
TRBV7-8	-	TRBJ2-7	TRBD2	TGTGCCAGCACTCTTTTGATAGCGGGAGGGCCCTACGAGCAGTACTTC	CASTLLIAGGPYEQYF
TRBV7-9	-	TRBJ1-2	-	TGTGCCAGCACCAAAGGGGTGGACTATGGCTACACCTTC	CASTKGVDYGYTF
TRBV7-2	-	TRBJ1-2	-	TGTGCCAGCAGCTTAGCTCCGGCGGGACGGGAGAGTGGCTACACCTTC	CASSLAPAGRESGYTF
TRBV11-3	-	TRBJ2-1	-	TGTGCCAGCAGCTTAGATCTTGGCGGATCCTACAATGAGCAGTTCTTC	CASSLDLGGSYNEQFF
TRBV6-6	-	TRBJ1-2	TRBD1	TGTGCCAGCAGTCAGACAGGGGGCTACACCTTC	CASSQTGGYTF
TRBV12-3/TRBV12-4	few	TRBJ1-4	-	TGTGCCAGCAGTGTAACAGGAGCGAGGGAAAAACTGTTTTTT	CASSVTGAREKLFF
TRBV10-3	-	TRBJ2-2	-	TGTGCCATCACCCGGACGACCCCCCCCGCGCCCGGGGAGCTGTTTTTT	CAITRTTPPAPGELFF
TRBV7-2	-	TRBJ1-2	TRBD1	TGTGCCAGCAGCTTAGAGCCCGGGACAGCCACTAGGAAGAGCTACACCTTC	CASSLEPGTATRKSYTF
TRBV7-2	-	TRBJ1-4	-	TGTGCCAGCAGCTTAGCCCACAGGTCTAATGAAAAACTGTTTTTT	CASSLAHRSNEKLFF
TRBV28	few	TRBJ2-2	-	TGTGCCAGCAGTATGGCAGGGGCGAGCACCGGGGAGCTGTTTTTT	CASSMAGASTGELFF
TRBV11-3	few	TRBJ1-4	-	TGTGCCAGGATTTGGGCGGTAGGGACTAATGAAAAACTGTTTTTT	CARIWAVGTNEKLFF
TRBV6-2/TRBV6-3	few	TRBJ2-2	TRBD1	TGTGCCAGCAGGGACAGGGGGCTCGGAGGGGAGCTGTTTTTT	CASRDRGLGGELFF
TRBV6-5	-	TRBJ2-7	TRBD1	TGTGCCAGCAGTTACTTGGGACAGGGAAACTACGAGCAGTACTTC	CASSYLGQGNYEQYF